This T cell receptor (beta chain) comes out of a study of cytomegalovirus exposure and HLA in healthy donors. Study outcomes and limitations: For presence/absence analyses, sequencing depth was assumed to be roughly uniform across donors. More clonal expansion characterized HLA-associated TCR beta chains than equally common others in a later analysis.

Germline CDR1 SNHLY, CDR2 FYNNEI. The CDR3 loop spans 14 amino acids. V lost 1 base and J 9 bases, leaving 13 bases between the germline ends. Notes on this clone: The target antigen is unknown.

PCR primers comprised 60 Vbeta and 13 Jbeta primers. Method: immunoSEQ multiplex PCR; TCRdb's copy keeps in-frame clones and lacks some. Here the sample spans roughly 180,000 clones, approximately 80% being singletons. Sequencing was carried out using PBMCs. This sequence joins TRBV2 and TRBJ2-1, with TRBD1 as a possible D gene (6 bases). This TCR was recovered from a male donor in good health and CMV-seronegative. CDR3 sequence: CASSEGATGLEQFF. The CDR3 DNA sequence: TGTGCCAGCAGTGAAGGCGCTACAGGGCTTGAGCAGTTCTTC.